This TCR beta chain came from a study of blood T cell repertoires in COVID-19. Method: immunoSEQ multiplex PCR; TCRdb's copy keeps in-frame clones and lacks some. Of about 62,000 clones listed, 92% are singletons. The sample consisted of peripheral blood. The clonotype originates from a human donor in a cohort sampled during active COVID-19.

The DNA for the CDR3 is TGTGCCAGTAGTATGGCTAGCGGGGCCTATGAGCAGTTCTTC. Translated: CASSMASGAYEQFF. The chain uses TRBV19 and TRBJ2-1, with TRBD2 identical over 9 bases. V was pared by 3 bases and J by 8 bases, with 5 bases of the junction left unmatched. The CDR3 loop spans 14 amino acids. The germline V gene encodes CDR1 LNHDA and CDR2 SQIVND (reference sequence).